The clone carrying this TCR beta chain was seen a single time. These data are taken from a study of shared clonotypes between healthy human individuals. Study at large: Serving as donors were a couple of women and a few men, whose ages spanned 18 to 49.

The CDR3 has 16 residues. With V trimmed by 0 bases and J by 8 bases, 10 bases remained unmatched. Germline V gene data show CDR1 as LNHNV and CDR2 as YYDKDF (reference sequence). Once extracted for a subset, genomic DNA was divided evenly among several immunoSEQ plates. Produced via immunoSEQ multiplex PCR; TCRdb's table is partial and in-frame only. The sample lists more than 2 million clones; roughly 94% were seen once. The chain carries TRBV15 and TRBJ2-3; 8 bases are a match to TRBD1. This TCR derives from a man aged 18 to 30 in good health. The sequencing input was naive CD4+ T cells sorted from blood. Subset specified: CD45RA+ positively selected. CDR3 DNA sequence: TGTGCCACCAGCAGAGATCAGCGACAGGGGCTACCTACGCAGTATTTT. Residues: CATSRDQRQGLPTQYF. Drawing the rest from reference TRBV15 and TRBJ2-3, the complete variable domain is DAMVIQNPRYQVTQFGKPVTLSCSQTLNHNVMYWYQQKSSQAPKLLFHYYDKDFNNEADTPDNFQSRRPNTSFCFLDIRSPGLGDTAMYLCATSRDQRQGLPTQYFGPGTRLTVL.